This TCR beta chain stems from a study of blood T cells in healthy people across ages. Primed by a sample-barcoded 5' primer and a J-beta primer mix, a second PCR proceeded for about 7 to 11 cycles. TCRdb processed the 5' RACE reads anew with MiXCR; each CDR3 protein has one entry. The table shows about 930,000 distinct CDR3 sequences, with about 27% occurring only once. The CDR3 is made up of 16 amino acids. CDR1 SQVTM and CDR2 ANQGSEA come from the germline V gene. The junction had 8 bases not matched to a gene; V was cut back by 6 bases and J by 0 bases. Each donor supplied around 9.6 milliliters of peripheral blood. Extracted total RNA amounted to at least 5.5 micrograms for each sample. With respect to this clonotype: As yet, its antigen is unknown.

General observations from the study: Per million T cells, the diversity of TCR beta decreased roughly linearly as age advanced.

This sample also appeared in a second study, on T cells of mothers and their children. That work states: The study obtained over 8.5 million TCR beta CDR3 reads per mother and a few million per child.

The clonotype was recovered from a woman in her 40s in good health. Input material: blood. The V and J genes are TRBV29-1 and TRBJ2-6; 7 bases map to TRBD1. The CDR3 reads CSVGRGQSSGANVLTF. CDR3 in DNA: TGCAGCGTCGGACGGGGACAGTCCTCTGGGGCCAACGTCCTGACTTTC.